This entry lists 11 T cell receptor beta chains sequenced from one sample in a study of shared clonotypes between healthy human individuals (TCRdb year 2020). Libraries were constructed by the immunoSEQ multiplex PCR assay. This is the immuneACCESS table as TCRdb keeps it, with only in-frame sequences that have V and J called. A part of the clones is gone; compared with another copy, unresolved V genes explain less than half, and the rest is unexplained. In this sample the table shows around 2.3 million clones, approximately 96% of which occur a single time. The ten largest clones add up to over 0.1% of the sample. Sample: naive CD4+ T cells sorted from blood. The meaning of the sample's cell subset or site label: CD45RA+ positively selected. These receptors were obtained from a young man in good health.

This clone was recorded once. Other DNA sequences in the sample encode the same CDR3. The rearrangement links TRBV28 to TRBJ1-1, with D perhaps TRBD1 (6 bases). The V gene's germline CDR1 is MDHEN and CDR2 SYDVKM. V lost 2 bases and J 9 bases, leaving 10 bases between the germline ends. The CDR3 loop spans 12 amino acids. The CDR3 DNA reads TGTGCCAGCAGTTTAGGGGGGCGGCAAGCTTTCTTT. This gives the protein CASSLGGRQAFF. The full variable domain, with the rest looked up from reference TRBV28 and TRBJ1-1, is DVKVTQSSRYLVKRTGEKVFLECVQDMDHENMFWYRQDPGLGLRLIYFSYDVKMKEKGDIPEGYSVSREKKERFSLILESASTNQTSMYLCASSLGGRQAFFGQGTRLTVV.

The rearrangement joins TRBV7-9 to TRBJ2-7, with 13 bases aligning to TRBD2. The CDR3 covers 16 residues. V was pared by 5 bases and J by 2 bases, with 6 bases of the junction left unmatched. Germline V CDR1 and CDR2: SEHNR, FQNEAQ (reference sequence). The CDR3 sequence: CASSLTSGRGTYEQYF. DNA of the CDR3: TGTGCCAGCAGCCTAACTAGCGGGAGGGGAACCTACGAGCAGTACTTC.

This chain joins TRBV6-6 and TRBJ2-5, with unresolved D. Germline values: CDR1 MNHNY, CDR2 SVGAGI (reference sequence). This CDR3 contains 12 residues. The V gene lost 2 bases and the J gene lost 3 bases, with 4 bases spanning the gap. In DNA form, the CDR3 reads TGTGCCAGCAGTTACGTAAAAGAGACCCAGTACTTC. Its translation is CASSYVKETQYF.

A note on this clone: Other DNA sequences in this sample translate to the same CDR3. This chain joins TRBV5-1 and TRBJ2-7, with unresolved D. The CDR3 totals 12 residues. Trimming shortened V by 0 bases and J by 6 bases, and 7 bases separated the two germline ends. The germline V gene has CDR1 SGHRS and CDR2 YFSETQ. The CDR3 loop is CASSLEGSEQYF. CDR3 nucleotides: TGCGCCAGCAGCTTGGAGGGTAGCGAGCAGTACTTC.

V is TRBV9 and J is TRBJ1-3, with TRBD1 matching 7 bases. Unmatched junction bases numbered 7, after V lost 7 bases and J lost 0 bases. CDR1 and CDR2 from the germline V gene are SGDLS and YYNGEE. This CDR3 comprises 15 residues. The CDR3 DNA is TGTGCCAGCCGGAGGGGGCAAAGCTCTGGAAACACCATATATTTT. Translated, it gives CASRRGQSSGNTIYF. Using reference TRBV9 and TRBJ1-3 for the parts outside the CDR3, the full variable domain is DSGVTQTPKHLITATGQRVTLRCSPRSGDLSVYWYQQSLDQGLQFLIQYYNGEERAKGNILERFSAQQFPDLHSELNLSSLELGDSALYFCASRRGQSSGNTIYFGEGSWLTVV.

As concerns this clone: Other DNA sequences in the sample encode the same CDR3. This sequence joins TRBV2 and TRBJ1-4; D is unresolved. The germline V gene has CDR1 SNHLY and CDR2 FYNNEI. Trimming stripped 6 bases from V and 8 bases from J, with 13 bases between. This CDR3 spans 13 amino acids. The CDR3 nucleotides read TGTGCCAGCAGGGGAGGAGGAGGCGAAAAACTGTTTTTT. It specifies CASRGGGGEKLFF.

Comment on this clone: This same CDR3 is encoded by further DNA sequences in the sample. The chain carries TRBV19 and TRBJ2-1; D call uncertain. Trimming shortened V by 8 bases and J by 4 bases, and 6 bases separated the two germline ends. The CDR3 covers 11 residues. Germline lookup yields CDR1 LNHDA and CDR2 SQIVND (reference sequence). The CDR3 sequence: CASSTYNEQFF. CDR3 nucleotides: TGTGCCAGTTCCACATACAATGAGCAGTTCTTC.

V gene TRBV6-1 combines with J gene TRBJ2-7, with D perhaps matching TRBD1 (5 bases). The CDR3 runs to 15 residues. In germline, CDR1 is MNHNS, CDR2 SASEGT. V was shortened by 4 bases and J by 0 bases, with 13 bases between the two germline ends. The DNA of the CDR3 is TGTGCCAGCAGTGGGGGCGACGGAATCTCCTACGAGCAGTACTTC. Residues: CASSGGDGISYEQYF.

V and J are TRBV5-1 and TRBJ2-7, with D perhaps matching TRBD2 (6 bases). Germline-derived CDR1 and CDR2 are SGHRS and YFSETQ. V was pared by 4 bases and J by 6 bases, with 11 bases between. The CDR3 has 12 amino acids. The CDR3 bases are TGCGCCAGCAGCAGTGGAGGGGCCGAGCAGTACTTC. Its protein is CASSSGGAEQYF. Using reference TRBV5-1 and TRBJ2-7 for the parts outside the CDR3, the full variable domain is KAGVTQTPRYLIKTRGQQVTLSCSPISGHRSVSWYQQTPGQGLQFLFEYFSETQRNKGNFPGRFSGRQFSNSRSEMNVSTLELGDSALYLCASSSGGAEQYFGPGTRLTVT.

The chain employs TRBV28 and TRBJ1-2; a possible D gene is TRBD1 (5 bases). Trimming cost V 5 bases and J 4 bases, with 23 bases left between them. The CDR3 spans 17 residues. Germline assignment: CDR1 MDHEN and CDR2 SYDVKM. CDR3 DNA: TGTGCCAGCAGTCCCCCCCGGGGCTTAGGTCTAATCTATGGCTACACCTTC. This codes for CASSPPRGLGLIYGYTF.

The chain has TRBV5-8 and TRBJ2-5, with 11 nucleotides matching TRBD2. This CDR3 region has 17 residues. Germline V gene lookup returns CDR1 SGHTS and CDR2 YDEGEE. With V trimmed by 3 bases and J by 3 bases, 10 bases remained unmatched. For the CDR3, the DNA is TGTGCCAGCAGCTCGGGCCTAGCGGGGGGACGAAAAGAGACCCAGTACTTC. Its translation is CASSSGLAGGRKETQYF.